Sequencing of this T cell receptor beta chain was carried out in a study of Ad26.COV2.S vaccination and SARS-CoV-2 variants. Across the whole study: This donor came from the COV1001 trial of Ad26.COV2.S. Into the muscle, Ad26.COV2.S was dosed once or twice, 56 days apart.

Clones were read by immunoSEQ multiplex PCR, and TCRdb kept only the in-frame ones, dropping some. Found here are more than 300,000 clones, 86% of them singletons; the top ten hold 1.9%. The length of the CDR3 is 17 residues. Germline assignment: CDR1 SGHTA and CDR2 FQGNSA. J lost 3 bases, V lost 2 bases, and 5 bases had no gene match. Noted treatment: roughly 18 received Ad26.COV2.S at low or high dose, single or two shots; roughly 5 received placebo; per-sample allocation not given. Specimens were obtained on day 63 following the first vaccine or placebo injection. V gene TRBV7-2 combines with J gene TRBJ1-6; 9 positions match TRBD1. The sequence was collected from a person aged 18-60 years who received the Ad26.COV2.S COVID-19 vaccine or a placebo. Specimen: peripheral blood, collected in a trial of Ad26.COV2.S vaccine versus placebo. The DNA for the CDR3 is TGTGCCAGCAGCTTAAGCCCGACAGGGGGCTATAATTCACCCCTCCACTTT. Amino acid sequence: CASSLSPTGGYNSPLHF.